This T cell receptor beta chain was captured in a study of identical twins (dated by TCRdb to 2016 to 2018). Study-wide context: The study deep-sequenced TCR alpha and beta repertoires from monozygotic twins, unrelated adults of various ages and cord blood to test whether fetal clonotypes persist. To rule out contamination, replicate twin experiments were performed at different times with different library preparation protocols.

Library creation used 5' RACE. The sequencer was an Illumina HiSeq 2000. Template switching added a universal primer binding site, and the final cDNA carried a unique molecular identifier that allowed TCR cDNA molecules to be counted accurately. First-strand cDNA for TCR alpha and beta chains was synthesized from specific primers in the conserved constant-segment region. Each cDNA library was double barcoded, with a SMART-Mk sample barcode plus Illumina barcodes, to control for contamination. TruSeq adapter sequences along with Illumina sample barcodes were introduced in two successive PCR steps. The TCR alpha and beta cDNA libraries were sequenced on the Illumina HiSeq platform using custom primers. For the original study's pipeline: MiGEC processed the raw reads to extract unique molecular identifiers, while MiXCR was used to determine the CDR3 positions. Recombination models were inferred per individual with the repgenHMM and IGoR tools using an EM algorithm. Shared clonotype analysis was performed with the tcR package in R, normalizing sharing by the product of cloneset sizes. To study raw recombination free of thymic and clonal selection effects, out-of-frame nonproductive sequences were analyzed. The raw public data were reprocessed by TCRdb itself: fastp quality trimming at Q25, MiXCR clonotype calling, in-frame beta chains only. Each CDR3 protein appears once, grouped with its most common genes and DNA. Here the V and J calls rest on TCRdb's processing, not on the authors' analysis. Across this sample there are hundreds of thousands of distinct CDR3 sequences, with roughly 13% seen only once. The ten largest clones represent about 9% of the sample.

On the study overall, not on this receptor specifically: Because the same donors could not be followed over many years, conclusions were based on cross-sectional statistical analysis. Abundant cord blood beta clonotypes had fewer insertions, young adult naive repertoires showed a similar but weaker trend, and memory repertoires showed no such trend. Out-of-frame TCR alpha sharing in monozygotic twins was systematically underestimated by recombination models, whereas sharing between unrelated individuals was in agreement with the recombination models. Invariant T cells such as MAIT and iNKT could partly confound zero-insertion analyses, although diverse VJ usage argued against such confounding for most clonotypes. Compared with coincidental sharing between unrelated individuals, an excess of low generation-probability sequences was observed among out-of-frame TCR alpha sequences shared between twins. In beta out-of-frame sequences, excess twin sharing was weaker, because having fewer shared sequences lowered the signal-to-noise ratio.

Every donor in the study was a healthy Caucasian. Miltenyi CD45RO+ enrichment and human naive T-cell isolation kits were used to isolate memory (CD45RO+) and naive T cells from PBMC. The count of this clonotype is one. Its antigen remains undetermined. The record has no base qualities; no much larger clone is one base away. One read alone is weak evidence. The origin of this receptor is a woman under 30 in good health. Sequencing input: memory (CD45RO+) T cells sorted from blood. The cell subset or site label of this sample denotes: CD45RO+ enriched T cells.

The nucleotide sequence reads TGCGCCAGCCGACCCCCCGGGCAGCCGAACACTGAAGCTTTCTTT. This gives the protein CASRPPGQPNTEAFF. The receptor chain draws on TRBV5-1 and TRBJ1-1; no D gene is confidently identified. The trim is 7 bases for V and 1 base for J, with a gap of 17 bases between the germline ends. The germline V gene sets CDR1 to SGHRS and CDR2 to YFSETQ. The CDR3 sequence holds 15 residues, the cysteine and phenylalanine included. The sequence is cut down to CDR3 DNA, 45 bases in frame from base 1. Supplemented by the reference TRBV5-1 and TRBJ1-1 proteins around the CDR3, the complete variable domain is KAGVTQTPRYLIKTRGQQVTLSCSPISGHRSVSWYQQTPGQGLQFLFEYFSETQRNKGNFPGRFSGRQFSNSRSEMNVSTLELGDSALYLCASRPPGQPNTEAFFGQGTRLTVV.